This TCR beta chain was identified during a study of response to subunit inactivated influenza vaccine. Notes on the study in general: The authors suggested that every seasonal influenza vaccination recruits few new T cells.

CDR1 MNHEY and CDR2 SVGEGT come from the germline V gene. With V trimmed by 4 bases and J by 6 bases, 14 bases remained unmatched. The CDR3 is 16 amino acids. TCRdb re-analysed the RT-PCR reads in MiXCR, keeping a single row per CDR3 protein. The sample gives about 830,000 distinct CDR3 sequences, less than 20% of which show up once; approximately 10% is in the top ten. In the case of this clonotype: Its antigen remains unknown.

The sample in question was PBMCs from blood, obtained roughly 5 days after vaccination. The source of this sequence is a man aged 50-59 years who received an inactivated influenza vaccine. V gene TRBV6-2 or TRBV6-3 combines with J gene TRBJ2-7; 8 nucleotides agree with TRBD2. CDR3 sequence (DNA): TGTGCCAGCAGTTTCGTTCCGGGACTAGGCATCCGCGAGCAGTACTTC. This gives the protein CASSFVPGLGIREQYF.